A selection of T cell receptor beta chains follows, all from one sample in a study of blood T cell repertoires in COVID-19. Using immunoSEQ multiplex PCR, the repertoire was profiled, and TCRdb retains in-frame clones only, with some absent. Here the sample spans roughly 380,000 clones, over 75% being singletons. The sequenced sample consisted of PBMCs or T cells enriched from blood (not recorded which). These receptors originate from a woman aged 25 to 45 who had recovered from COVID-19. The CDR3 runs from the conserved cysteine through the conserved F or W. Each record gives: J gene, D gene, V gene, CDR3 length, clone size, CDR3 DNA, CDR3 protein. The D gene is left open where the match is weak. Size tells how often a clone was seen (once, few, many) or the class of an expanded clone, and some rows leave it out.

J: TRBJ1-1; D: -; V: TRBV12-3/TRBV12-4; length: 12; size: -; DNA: TGTGCCAGCAGTTTGGGCATCGCTGAAGCTTTCTTT; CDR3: CASSLGIAEAFF
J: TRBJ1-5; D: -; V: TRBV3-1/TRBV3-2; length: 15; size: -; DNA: TGTGCCAGCAGCCAAGATTGGGGGGGCAATCAGCCCCAGCATTTT; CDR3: CASSQDWGGNQPQHF
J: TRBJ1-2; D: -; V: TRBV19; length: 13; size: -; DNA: TGTGCCAGTAGTGTATCAGGGATTCGAGGCTACACCTTC; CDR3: CASSVSGIRGYTF
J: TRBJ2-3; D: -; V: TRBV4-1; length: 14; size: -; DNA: TGCGCCAGCAGCCCCGGGGTGTCGAAGGATACGCAGTATTTT; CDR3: CASSPGVSKDTQYF
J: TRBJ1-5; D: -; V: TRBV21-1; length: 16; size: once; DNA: TGTGCCAGCATAGAACAGGGGTTTTCGAGCAATCAGCCCCAGCATTTT; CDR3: CASIEQGFSSNQPQHF
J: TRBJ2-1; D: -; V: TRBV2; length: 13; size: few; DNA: TGTGCCAGCAGTCGGGTGAGGGAGAATGAGCAGTTCTTC; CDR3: CASSRVRENEQFF
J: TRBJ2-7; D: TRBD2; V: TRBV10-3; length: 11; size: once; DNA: TGTGCCATCGGAGGGAGGGACGAGCAGTACTTC; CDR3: CAIGGRDEQYF
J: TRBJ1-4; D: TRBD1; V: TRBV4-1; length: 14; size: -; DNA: TGCGCCAGCAGCCAGGACAGGGGCAGTGAAAAACTGTTTTTT; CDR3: CASSQDRGSEKLFF
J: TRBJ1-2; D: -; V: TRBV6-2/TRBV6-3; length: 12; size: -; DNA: TGTGCCAGCAGCCCACGGGACTATGGCTACACCTTC; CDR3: CASSPRDYGYTF
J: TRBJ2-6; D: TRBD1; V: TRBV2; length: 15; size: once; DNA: TGTGCGGGACAGGGAAGCGACTCTGGGGCCAACGTCCTGACTTTC; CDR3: CAGQGSDSGANVLTF
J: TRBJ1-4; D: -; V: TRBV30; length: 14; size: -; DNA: TGTGCCTGGAGTGTGATAGCAACTAATGAAAAACTGTTTTTT; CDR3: CAWSVIATNEKLFF
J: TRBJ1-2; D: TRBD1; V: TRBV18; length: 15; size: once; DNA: TGTGCCAGCTCACTGGGGACAGCGTCCAACTATGGCTACACCTTC; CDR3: CASSLGTASNYGYTF
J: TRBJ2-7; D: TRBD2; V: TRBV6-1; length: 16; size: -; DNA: TGTGCCAGCAGTGAAGCAGGGGCGGGGGGATCCTACGAGCAGTACTTC; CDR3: CASSEAGAGGSYEQYF
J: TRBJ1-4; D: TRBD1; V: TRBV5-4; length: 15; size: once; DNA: TGTGCCAGCAGCTCCAACAGGGGGATCGATGAAAAACTGTTTTTT; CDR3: CASSSNRGIDEKLFF
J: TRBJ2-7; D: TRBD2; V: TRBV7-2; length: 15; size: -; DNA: TGTGCCAGCAGCTTAAATGGAGCGGGGGGCTACGAGCAGTACTTC; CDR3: CASSLNGAGGYEQYF
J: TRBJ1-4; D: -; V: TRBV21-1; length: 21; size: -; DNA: TGTGCCAGCAGCAACACACGTCGTGGGGGAGGGAAAGCGCACGCTAATGAAAAACTGTTTTTT; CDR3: CASSNTRRGGGKAHANEKLFF
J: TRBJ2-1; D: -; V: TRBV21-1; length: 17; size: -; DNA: TGTGCCAGCAGAAGGATCGGACAGGAGCCTTCCTACAATGAGCAGTTCTTC; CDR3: CASRRIGQEPSYNEQFF
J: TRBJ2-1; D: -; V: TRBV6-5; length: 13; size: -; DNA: TGTGCCAGCAGTTACTCAGAGAGGGATGAGCAGTTCTTC; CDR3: CASSYSERDEQFF
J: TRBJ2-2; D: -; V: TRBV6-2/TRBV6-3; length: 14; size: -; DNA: TGTGCCAGCAGTTACGGGCCGAACACCGGGGAGCTGTTTTTT; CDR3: CASSYGPNTGELFF
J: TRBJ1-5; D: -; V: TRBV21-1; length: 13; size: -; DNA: TGTGCCAGCTACGGACAGGGCAATCAGCCCCAGCATTTT; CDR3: CASYGQGNQPQHF
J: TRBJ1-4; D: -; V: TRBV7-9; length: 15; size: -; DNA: TGTGCCAGCACCCAGAGCGGGGGGGGTGGAGAAAAACTGTTTTTT; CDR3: CASTQSGGGGEKLFF
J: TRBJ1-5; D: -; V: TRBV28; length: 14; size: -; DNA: TGTGCCAGCATCCGGACTGCGGTCAATCAGCCCCAGCATTTT; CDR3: CASIRTAVNQPQHF
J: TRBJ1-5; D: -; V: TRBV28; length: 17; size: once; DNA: TGTGCCAGCAGTCCGGGGGGCCGAGCCTATAGCAATCAGCCCCAGCATTTT; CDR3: CASSPGGRAYSNQPQHF
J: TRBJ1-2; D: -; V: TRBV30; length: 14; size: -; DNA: TGTGCCTGGAGTGTCCGAGACAGACTAGGCGGCTACACCTTC; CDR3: CAWSVRDRLGGYTF
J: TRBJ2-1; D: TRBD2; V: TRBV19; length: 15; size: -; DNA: TGTGCCAGTAGTAGGACTAGCGGGGGGGCAAATGAGCAGTTCTTC; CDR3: CASSRTSGGANEQFF
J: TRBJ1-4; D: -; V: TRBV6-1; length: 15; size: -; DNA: TGTGCCAGCAGTGAAGTGGGCAGGGGTAATGAAAAACTGTTTTTT; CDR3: CASSEVGRGNEKLFF
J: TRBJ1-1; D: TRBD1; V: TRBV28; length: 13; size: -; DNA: TGTGCCAGCAGTGTACGACAGGGGCGGAAAGCTTTCTTT; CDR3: CASSVRQGRKAFF